This TCR beta chain appears in the sequencing data of a study of blood T cell repertoires in COVID-19. Background on the study: T cells, B-cell-depleted T cells, or PBMCs provided the cDNA or gDNA that served as material.

Participants came from around 25 US areas, aged about 18 to 95 years. Researchers sorted participants into cohorts using their self-reported clinical history. CDR3 length: 14 residues. Per germline, CDR1 SGDLS and CDR2 YYNGEE. The V gene lost 0 bases and the J gene lost 3 bases, with 10 bases spanning the gap. Authors' analysis steps: Estimates of nucleated cell counts were drawn from the amplification of reference gene primers. Generated by immunoSEQ multiplex PCR, the TCRdb table keeps only in-frame clones and is missing some. The V and J calls and clone size were taken over from that table, and D and trimming were inferred from the DNA. The sample holds about 180,000 clones, roughly 87% seen once. This clone was found once.

The chain joins TRBV9 to TRBJ2-7, with D possibly matching TRBD1 (6 bases). Sequenced: PBMCs or T cells enriched from blood (not recorded which). This receptor was obtained from a human donor with acute COVID-19. The donor label of this sample is uncertain. The CDR3 DNA reads TGTGCCAGCAGCGTAGGCGAACAGGGCTACGAGCAGTACTTC. Its translation: CASSVGEQGYEQYF.